These 12 T cell receptor beta chains came from one sample sequenced in a study of shared clonotypes between healthy human individuals. The repertoire was sequenced with immunoSEQ multiplex PCR; TCRdb's copy has only in-frame clones and lacks some. The sample yields 2,500,000 or so clones, around nine tenths seen once. The sample taken for sequencing was naive CD4+ T cells sorted from blood. Subset specified: CD45RA+ positively selected. The origin of the receptors is a man in his late teens or twenties in good health.

The V and J genes are TRBV19 and TRBJ1-2, with D hard to call. This CDR3 has 16 residues. The V gene lost 3 bases and the J gene lost 4 bases, with 18 bases spanning the gap. CDR1 LNHDA and CDR2 SQIVND come from the germline V gene (reference sequence). The CDR3: CASSIPVGPSLYGYTF. For the CDR3, the DNA is TGTGCCAGTAGTATTCCGGTTGGACCGTCTCTCTATGGCTACACCTTC. Full variable domain (remainder filled in from reference TRBV19 and TRBJ1-2): DGGITQSPKYLFRKEGQNVTLSCEQNLNHDAMYWYRQDPGQGLRLIYYSQIVNDFQKGDIAEGYSVSREKKESFPLTVTSAQKNPTAFYLCASSIPVGPSLYGYTFGSGTRLTVV.

The V call is TRBV5-6, the J call TRBJ2-2, with TRBD1 matching over 7 bases. CDR3 length equals 14 residues. The V gene's germline CDR1 is SGHDT and CDR2 YYEEEE. J gave up 3 bases and V 5 bases, and 4 bases lay outside the gene matches. This CDR3 reads CASSSDRDTGELFF. CDR3 nucleotide sequence: TGTGCCAGCAGTTCCGACAGGGACACCGGGGAGCTGTTTTTT.

The chain couples TRBV7-9 to TRBJ2-7, with 7 bases identical to TRBD2. Trimming removed 7 bases from V and 0 bases from J; junction bases left unmatched: 3. The germline V gene has CDR1 SEHNR and CDR2 FQNEAQ (reference sequence). The CDR3 has 13 amino acids. CDR3 in DNA: TGTGCCAGCAAGGGGACTAACTCCTACGAGCAGTACTTC. It yields the protein CASKGTNSYEQYF.

The chain is built from TRBV11-2 and TRBJ2-3, with 10 nucleotides matching TRBD2. Germline V gives CDR1 SGHAT, CDR2 FQNNGV. The CDR3 length is 14 residues. Trimming cost V 9 bases and J 0 bases; bases outside gene matches: 3. CDR3 region: CASSGRISTDTQYF. The CDR3 DNA reads TGTGCCAGTAGCGGGAGGATTAGCACAGATACGCAGTATTTT.

The rearrangement joins TRBV30 to TRBJ1-5, with TRBD1 as a possible D gene (6 bases). Germline loops: CDR1 GTSNPN, CDR2 SVGIG (reference sequence). V was clipped by 6 bases and J by 0 bases, with 9 bases between them. The CDR3 contains 13 residues. In nucleotides, the CDR3 is TGTGCCTGCCGGGACAATAGCAATCAGCCCCAGCATTTT. Its protein product is CACRDNSNQPQHF. Together with reference TRBV30 and TRBJ1-5, the CDR3 gives the full variable domain: SQTIHQWPATLVQPVGSPLSLECTVEGTSNPNLYWYRQAAGRGLQLLFYSVGIGQISSEVPQNLSASRPQDRQFILSSKKLLLSDSGFYLCACRDNSNQPQHFGDGTRLSIL.

The count of this clone is one. The V call is TRBV6-4, the J call TRBJ2-5; 12 bases line up with TRBD2. The J segment lost 7 bases and the V segment lost 2 bases, leaving 8 bases of the junction unmatched. This CDR3 region has 16 residues. Germline V lookup: CDR1 MRHNA, CDR2 SNTAGT. This CDR3 reads CASSDVLAGGRGTQYF. The CDR3 DNA follows: TGTGCCAGCAGTGACGTCCTAGCGGGGGGGAGGGGGACCCAGTACTTC.

The V and J genes are TRBV6-6 and TRBJ2-1; 9 bases are a match to TRBD1. With V trimmed by 6 bases and J by 10 bases, 13 bases remained unmatched. There are 15 residues in the CDR3. Germline loops: CDR1 MNHNY, CDR2 SVGAGI (reference sequence). The CDR3 DNA sequence: TGTGCCAGCAGCAACCCGGGACAGGGTCAGTGGGAGCAGTTCTTC. This translates into CASSNPGQGQWEQFF.

The chain is built from TRBV9 and TRBJ2-7, with TRBD1 matching over 9 bases. V was pared by 4 bases and J by 7 bases, with 6 bases of the junction left unmatched. CDR3 length equals 13 residues. Per germline, CDR1 SGDLS and CDR2 YYNGEE. Here the CDR3 reads CASSPRTGEEQYF. The CDR3 DNA is TGTGCCAGCAGCCCCCGGACAGGGGAGGAGCAGTACTTC.

The V gene is TRBV15, the J gene TRBJ2-1, with 7 positions matching TRBD2. Unmatched junction bases numbered 3, after V lost 1 base and J lost 3 bases. The CDR3 covers 15 residues. The V gene's germline CDR1 is LNHNV and CDR2 YYDKDF (reference sequence). The CDR3 DNA sequence: TGTGCCACCAGCAGAGCACCTAGCGGCTACAATGAGCAGTTCTTC. This codes for CATSRAPSGYNEQFF.

The rearrangement links TRBV6-5 to TRBJ2-7; tentative D call: TRBD1 (6 bases). The germline V and J ends were trimmed by 3 bases and 3 bases, with 12 bases remaining between them. The germline gives CDR1 MNHEY, CDR2 SVGAGI. CDR3 length equals 14 residues. The CDR3 coding sequence is TGTGCCAGCAGTTATTACAGGGTCGGCTACGAGCAGTACTTC. This sequence encodes CASSYYRVGYEQYF.

V usage is TRBV30 and J usage is TRBJ1-2, with a tentative D call TRBD1 (5 bases). The V gene's germline CDR1 is GTSNPN and CDR2 SVGIG (reference sequence). The length of the CDR3 is 13 residues. Trimming took 2 bases from V and 4 from J, leaving 11 bases between them. The CDR3 spells CAWSQTAPYGYTF. The CDR3 DNA sequence: TGTGCCTGGAGTCAGACAGCCCCCTATGGCTACACCTTC. Drawing the rest from reference TRBV30 and TRBJ1-2, the complete variable domain is SQTIHQWPATLVQPVGSPLSLECTVEGTSNPNLYWYRQAAGRGLQLLFYSVGIGQISSEVPQNLSASRPQDRQFILSSKKLLLSDSGFYLCAWSQTAPYGYTFGSGTRLTVV.

The V call is TRBV5-1, the J call TRBJ2-7; 9 bases fit TRBD1. Germline CDR1 SGHRS, CDR2 YFSETQ. V lost 4 bases, J lost 1 base, and 6 bases stayed unmatched. The CDR3 is made up of 15 amino acids. The CDR3 DNA reads as TGCGCCAGCAGCGTGACGGACAGGGGATCCTACGAGCAGTACTTC. It encodes CASSVTDRGSYEQYF.